These 23 T cell receptor beta chains were all obtained from the same sample, sequenced in a study of T cells in tumors and immune-related adverse events. Sequencing was performed with immunoSEQ multiplex PCR; in TCRdb, only in-frame clones are kept and a portion is missing. This table holds approximately 650 clones, about 87% found once. Sample: tumor tissue, taken from a patient treated with anti-PD-1 therapy. These receptors were obtained from a female donor with metastatic renal cell carcinoma.

The chain recombines TRBV11-3 with TRBJ1-1, with D maybe TRBD1 (5 bases). Between the trimmed V and J ends, which lost 4 bases and 0 bases, there was a span of 9 bases. The CDR3 length is 14 residues. Germline CDR1 SGHNT, CDR2 YENEEA. The CDR3 bases are TGTGCCAGCAGCTGGGGCAGAATGAACACTGAAGCTTTCTTT. This encodes CASSWGRMNTEAFF.

The chain carries TRBV4-3 and TRBJ2-3; 7 bases match TRBD2. The CDR3 sequence is 14 residues long. Germline V gene lookup returns CDR1 LGHNA and CDR2 YSLEER. J gave up 3 bases and V 1 base, and 1 base lay outside the gene matches. The DNA of the CDR3 is TGCGCCAGCAGCCAAGGGGGAGGGACAGATACGCAGTATTTT. Translated: CASSQGGGTDTQYF.

The chain is built from TRBV25-1 and TRBJ2-5; possibly TRBD2 for D (6 bases). The V gene lost 1 base and the J gene lost 4 bases, with 10 bases spanning the gap. The germline V gene has CDR1 MGHDK and CDR2 SYGVNS. CDR3 length: 14 amino acids. The CDR3 DNA is TGTGCCAGCAGTGAATTTGGGGGACTAGAGACCCAGTACTTC. Protein sequence: CASSEFGGLETQYF.

The chain carries TRBV4-3 and TRBJ1-6; 10 bases map to TRBD1. The CDR3 sequence is 16 residues long. Germline CDR1 and CDR2: LGHNA and YSLEER. J lost 7 bases, V lost 3 bases, and 6 bases had no gene match. In nucleotides, the CDR3 is TGCGCCAGCAGCCAGACGCCGGGACAGGGGAATTCACCCCTCCACTTT. This sequence encodes CASSQTPGQGNSPLHF.

The V and J genes are TRBV10-3 and TRBJ2-7; 8 bases agree with TRBD2. Per germline, CDR1 ENHRY and CDR2 SYGVKD. V trimming: 0 bases; J trimming: 7 bases; junction bases outside the gene matches: 17. The CDR3 loop spans 18 amino acids. The CDR3 nucleotides read TGTGCCATCAGTGAGTCAGGGAGGGCTAGCGGGTCCCGGCAGGAGCAGTACTTC. The encoded protein is CAISESGRASGSRQEQYF.

The CDR3 nucleotides are TGTGCCAGCAGCCAAGGGGCTAGCGGATACAATGAGCAGTTCTTC. This gives the protein CASSQGASGYNEQFF. V and J are TRBV14 and TRBJ2-1, with 7 bases identical to TRBD2. V was clipped by 1 base and J by 4 bases; unmatched bases: 4. The CDR3 spans 15 residues. Per germline, CDR1 SGHDN and CDR2 FVKESK.

This sequence joins TRBV30 and TRBJ2-7; 16 bases agree with TRBD2. Germline-derived CDR1 and CDR2 are GTSNPN and SVGIG (reference sequence). The CDR3 covers 15 residues. The ends lost 7 bases at V and 6 bases at J; junction bases unmatched: 9. The CDR3 protein is CASSGLAGGGGEQYF. The CDR3 DNA reads TGTGCCTCTTCGGGACTAGCGGGAGGGGGAGGCGAGCAGTACTTC.

DNA for the CDR3: TGTGCCAGCAGCCTCCTACAGGGTTACTCTGGAAACACCATATATTTT. It translates to CASSLLQGYSGNTIYF. The rearrangement joins TRBV7-2 to TRBJ1-3, with D possibly being TRBD1 (6 bases). Germline lookup yields CDR1 SGHTA and CDR2 FQGNSA. Trimming removed 5 bases from V and 0 bases from J, with 14 bases in between. The CDR3 spans 16 residues.

The V and J genes are TRBV19 and TRBJ1-1; weak D call: TRBD1 (5 bases). Germline-derived CDR1 and CDR2 are LNHDA and SQIVND (reference sequence). This CDR3 is built from 16 residues. With 2 bases removed from V and 10 bases from J, the gap between germline ends came to 23 bases. The CDR3 DNA reads TGTGCCAGTAGTATAAAGGAGGGGCGGCTCGCCACAGCAGCTTTCTTT. Translating it yields CASSIKEGRLATAAFF.

The chain employs TRBV7-9 and TRBJ1-1; 7 bases agree with TRBD1. The V gene's germline CDR1 is SEHNR and CDR2 FQNEAQ (reference sequence). This CDR3 region has 14 residues. V trimming: 2 bases; J trimming: 3 bases; junction bases outside the gene matches: 3. CDR3 DNA sequence: TGTGCCAGCAGCTTATCAGGGGGTTACACTGAAGCTTTCTTT. Translating it yields CASSLSGGYTEAFF.

The chain has TRBV7-9 and TRBJ2-7; perhaps TRBD2 as D (6 bases). Trimming shortened V by 2 bases and J by 5 bases, and 13 bases separated the two germline ends. The CDR3 spans 14 residues. Germline V gives CDR1 SEHNR, CDR2 FQNEAQ (reference sequence). CDR3 sequence reads: CASSLHGSSHEQYF. For the CDR3, the DNA is TGTGCCAGCAGCTTACACGGGAGTAGCCACGAGCAGTACTTC.

The chain employs TRBV5-4 and TRBJ1-4; 7 nucleotides align to TRBD1. Germline V gene lookup returns CDR1 SGHNT and CDR2 YYREEE (reference sequence). This CDR3 comprises 16 residues. V shed 4 bases, J shed 0 bases, and the junction held 6 bases outside the gene matches. The CDR3 DNA is TGTGCCAGCAGCCTTACAGGGGACGCAACTAATGAAAAACTGTTTTTT. It specifies CASSLTGDATNEKLFF.

The chain uses TRBV4-3 and TRBJ1-2, with no clear D. This CDR3 has 13 residues. Germline loops: CDR1 LGHNA, CDR2 YSLEER. The V end lost 4 bases, the J end lost 3 bases, and 9 bases lay between the germline ends. Here the CDR3 reads CASSRQGDYGYTF. CDR3 nucleotides: TGCGCCAGCAGCCGACAAGGAGACTATGGCTACACCTTC.

The chain has TRBV6-1 and TRBJ1-2; 8 nucleotides align to TRBD1. V dropped 6 bases and J dropped 3; count of bases not matched to a gene: 9. This CDR3 is built from 15 residues. Germline V CDR1 and CDR2: MNHNS, SASEGT. CDR3 sequence reads: CASRLMQGADYGYTF. The DNA for the CDR3 is TGTGCCAGCAGATTAATGCAGGGGGCGGACTATGGCTACACCTTC.

The CDR3 DNA reads TGTGCCTGGACCCCTAGCGGGAGGGTGGGGGAGCTGTTTTTT. Translation gives CAWTPSGRVGELFF. The rearrangement links TRBV30 to TRBJ2-2; 12 positions match TRBD2. This CDR3 has 14 residues. The V and J ends lost 4 bases and 8 bases, in that order; junction bases with no gene match: 5. Germline CDR1 GTSNPN, CDR2 SVGIG (reference sequence).

V usage is TRBV5-8 and J usage is TRBJ2-2, with 9 positions matching TRBD1. CDR1 is SGHTS, CDR2 YDEGEE, per germline. The V and J ends lost 5 bases and 7 bases, in that order; junction bases with no gene match: 12. CDR3 size: 16 residues. The CDR3 DNA reads TGTGCCAGCAGTCATACAGGGGGCTGGTCTTTCGGGGAGCTGTTTTTT. Residues: CASSHTGGWSFGELFF.

The V gene is TRBV11-2, the J gene TRBJ2-7, with D maybe TRBD1 (6 bases). The CDR3 sequence is 13 residues long. Germline CDR1 is SGHAT and CDR2 is FQNNGV. V lost 5 bases and J 5 bases, leaving 13 bases between the germline ends. The CDR3 DNA follows: TGTGCCAGCAGCCCCCCAGGGGCCCACGAGCAGTACTTC. It yields the protein CASSPPGAHEQYF.

The V and J genes are TRBV2 and TRBJ1-5; 10 bases map to TRBD1. Germline CDR1 is SNHLY and CDR2 is FYNNEI. This CDR3 contains 14 residues. The junction had 4 bases not matched to a gene; V was cut back by 6 bases and J by 5 bases. The CDR3: CASSSDRGYQPQHF. CDR3 coding DNA: TGTGCCAGCAGCTCGGACAGGGGGTATCAGCCCCAGCATTTT.

The chain links TRBV12-5 to TRBJ2-1; no firm D call. The CDR3 spans 13 residues. V was trimmed by 0 bases and J by 4 bases, leaving 4 bases between them. Germline lookup yields CDR1 LGHNT and CDR2 FRNRAP. The CDR3 region is CASGLVVYNEQFF. As DNA, the CDR3 is TGTGCTAGTGGTTTGGTCGTTTACAATGAGCAGTTCTTC.

This clone showed up just once. The chain joins TRBV7-9 to TRBJ1-2, with D unresolved. Trimming removed 0 bases from V and 7 bases from J, with 12 bases in between. In germline, CDR1 is SEHNR, CDR2 FQNEAQ (reference sequence). This CDR3 contains 14 residues. CDR3 in amino acids: CASSLALRESGYTF. DNA of the CDR3: TGTGCCAGCAGCTTAGCGTTAAGGGAGAGTGGCTACACCTTC.

For this clone: The junction does not match germline at one end; this may be a read error. The J gene is TRBJ2-5, the V gene TRBV7-7; possible D gene TRBD2, 6 bases. CDR1 SSHAT and CDR2 FNYEAQ come from the germline V gene (reference sequence). The CDR3 consists of 15 residues. In nucleotides, the CDR3 is TGTGCTAGCAGCTTTCGCCCGGGAGCCGTCGAGACCCAGTACTTC. Translating gives CASSFRPGAVETQYF.

The V gene is TRBV9, the J gene TRBJ2-2; the D is unclear. Trimming pared 2 bases from V and 7 bases from J, leaving 9 bases between. CDR3 length: 13 residues. Germline values: CDR1 SGDLS, CDR2 YYNGEE. This CDR3 reads CASSVSSVGELFF. In DNA, the CDR3 is TGTGCCAGCAGCGTCTCCTCGGTCGGGGAGCTGTTTTTT.

The V gene is TRBV2, the J gene TRBJ2-7; possible D gene TRBD1, 6 bases. The CDR3 is made up of 15 amino acids. CDR1 and CDR2 (germline): SNHLY, FYNNEI. V lost 1 base and J 3 bases, leaving 13 bases between the germline ends. CDR3 residues: CASSEGYREYYEQYF. In DNA form, the CDR3 reads TGTGCCAGCAGTGAAGGGTACAGGGAGTACTACGAGCAGTACTTC.